Presented here are 12 T cell receptor beta chains from one specimen sequenced in a study of T cell responses to AZD1222 COVID-19 vaccine. Sequencing used immunoSEQ multiplex PCR; TCRdb keeps in-frame clones, though not all of them. Here the sample spans approximately 120,000 clones, 88% being singletons. The sequencing used peripheral blood, collected 28 days after the second AZD1222 dose. These receptors originate from an adult who received the AZD1222 COVID-19 vaccine.

In nucleotides, the CDR3 is TGTGCCAGCAGTTCTACAGAGGTTTCACCCCTCCACTTT. Its translation is CASSSTEVSPLHF. The chain links TRBV11-3 to TRBJ1-6; no definite D call. Germline assignment: CDR1 SGHNT and CDR2 YENEEA. This CDR3 has 13 residues. With 6 bases removed from V and 9 bases from J, the gap between germline ends came to 12 bases. The full variable domain, its missing parts supplied by reference TRBV11-3 and TRBJ1-6, is EAGVVQSPRYKIIEKKQPVAFWCNPISGHNTLYWYLQNLGQGPELLIRYENEEAVDDSQLPKDRFSAERLKGVDSTLKIQPAELGDSAVYLCASSSTEVSPLHFGNGTRLTVT.

This clone was recorded only once. The chain employs TRBV12-3 or TRBV12-4 and TRBJ2-7; D is ambiguous. This CDR3 has 12 amino acids. V was clipped by 5 bases and J by 2 bases, with 7 bases between them. CDR3 amino acids: CASSPNAYEQYF. The CDR3 coding sequence is TGTGCCAGCAGTCCTAATGCCTACGAGCAGTACTTC.

The chain recombines TRBV30 with TRBJ1-4; a possible D gene is TRBD1 (6 bases). This CDR3 region has 16 residues. From germline, CDR1 is GTSNPN and CDR2 SVGIG (reference sequence). Trimming took 2 bases from V and 1 from J, leaving 14 bases between them. CDR3 sequence reads: CAWSQSRGVTNEKLFF. CDR3 bases: TGTGCCTGGAGTCAGTCCAGGGGAGTAACTAATGAAAAACTGTTTTTT.

The chain uses TRBV27 and TRBJ2-7; D is perhaps TRBD1 (6 bases). The V end was cut by 2 bases, the J end by 6 bases, with 14 bases between. This CDR3 has 14 residues. Germline loops: CDR1 MNHEY, CDR2 SMNVEV (reference sequence). The CDR3 coding sequence is TGTGCCAGCAGTTTACGGAGTCAGGGGACCGAGCAGTACTTC. Protein sequence: CASSLRSQGTEQYF.

This clone was counted a single time. The chain joins TRBV3-1 (or the pseudogene TRBV3-2) to TRBJ2-5; weak D call: TRBD1 (5 bases). The V end was cut by 4 bases, the J end by 1 base, with 7 bases between. Germline assignment: CDR1 LGHDT and CDR2 YNNKEL (reference sequence). The CDR3 runs to 13 residues. DNA of the CDR3: TGTGCCAGCAGCCCCAGGGCCCAAGAGACCCAGTACTTC. It is translated as CASSPRAQETQYF.

The V call is TRBV10-3, the J call TRBJ1-5; D unclear. Trimming removed 6 bases from V and 3 bases from J, with 9 bases in between. CDR1 and CDR2 from the germline V gene are ENHRY and SYGVKD. There are 13 residues in the CDR3. The DNA for the CDR3 is TGTGCCATCAGCGACACAAACAATCAGCCCCAGCATTTT. Amino acids: CAISDTNNQPQHF.

V and J are TRBV18 and TRBJ1-1; 9 bases fit TRBD1. This CDR3 region has 16 residues. From germline, CDR1 is KGHSH and CDR2 LQKENI. Trimming took 5 bases from V and 6 from J; bases not matched to a gene: 13. CDR3 residues: CASSSSGTGILAEAFF. The CDR3 bases are TGTGCCAGCTCATCATCCGGGACAGGGATTCTCGCTGAAGCTTTCTTT.

The chain couples TRBV25-1 to TRBJ1-1; TRBD1 is a possible D gene (6 bases). The CDR3 consists of 14 residues. V was shortened by 10 bases and J by 5 bases, with 20 bases between the two germline ends. Germline V gene lookup returns CDR1 MGHDK and CDR2 SYGVNS. The CDR3 loop is CATQGGGARTEAFF. The DNA for the CDR3 is TGTGCCACCCAGGGAGGGGGAGCGAGGACTGAAGCTTTCTTT. Full variable domain (missing parts from reference TRBV25-1 and TRBJ1-1): EADIYQTPRYLVIGTGKKITLECSQTMGHDKMYWYQQDPGMELHLIHYSYGVNSTEKGDLSSESTVSRIRTEHFPLTLESARPSHTSQYLCATQGGGARTEAFFGQGTRLTVV.

The chain has TRBV5-6 and TRBJ2-7, with 7 bases fitting TRBD2. CDR3 length: 16 residues. After removal of 4 bases from V and 4 bases from J, the junction contained 14 bases not matched to a gene. Germline assignment: CDR1 SGHDT and CDR2 YYEEEE. The CDR3 DNA is TGTGCCAGCAGCAGGGGACTACCGGTGGTAGGGTACGAGCAGTACTTC. Translating it yields CASSRGLPVVGYEQYF.

The sample holds one count of this clone. J is TRBJ2-3 and V is TRBV5-1; either TRBD1 or TRBD2 may fit D (6 bases each). This CDR3 spans 15 amino acids. Germline lookup yields CDR1 SGHRS and CDR2 YFSETQ. V lost 0 bases to trimming and J lost 2 bases, with 10 bases between them. DNA for the CDR3: TGCGCCAGCAGCTTGGTAGGGGGGACCACAGATACGCAGTATTTT. Translated, it gives CASSLVGGTTDTQYF.

J is TRBJ1-1 and V is TRBV3-1 (or the pseudogene TRBV3-2), with no clear D. The CDR3 is made up of 13 amino acids. The germline CDR1 and CDR2 sequences are LGHDT and YNNKEL (reference sequence). The ends were cut back, 1 base at V and 0 bases at J, with 3 bases in the middle. The DNA for the CDR3 is TGTGCCAGCAGCCAAGGTGTGAACACTGAAGCTTTCTTT. It translates to CASSQGVNTEAFF.

This clone was seen a single time. The chain carries TRBV9 and TRBJ2-7; D possibly uses TRBD1 or TRBD2 (7 bases each). The CDR3 is made up of 15 amino acids. Germline-derived CDR1 and CDR2 are SGDLS and YYNGEE. Deletions cut 3 bases from V and 3 bases from J, with 16 bases between. CDR3 bases: TGTGCCAGCAGCGACAGTTCAGGGGGGGTCTACGAGCAGTACTTC. Its protein product is CASSDSSGGVYEQYF.